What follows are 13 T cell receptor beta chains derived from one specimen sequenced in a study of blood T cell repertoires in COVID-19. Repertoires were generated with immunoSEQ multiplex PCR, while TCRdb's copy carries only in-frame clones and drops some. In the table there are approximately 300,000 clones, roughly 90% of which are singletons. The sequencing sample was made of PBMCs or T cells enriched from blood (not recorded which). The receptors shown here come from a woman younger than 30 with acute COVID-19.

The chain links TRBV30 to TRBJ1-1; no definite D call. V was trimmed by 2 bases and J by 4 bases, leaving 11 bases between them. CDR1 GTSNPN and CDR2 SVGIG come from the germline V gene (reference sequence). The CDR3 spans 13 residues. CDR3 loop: CAWSSGGSTEAFF. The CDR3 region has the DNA TGTGCCTGGAGTTCAGGAGGAAGCACTGAAGCTTTCTTT.

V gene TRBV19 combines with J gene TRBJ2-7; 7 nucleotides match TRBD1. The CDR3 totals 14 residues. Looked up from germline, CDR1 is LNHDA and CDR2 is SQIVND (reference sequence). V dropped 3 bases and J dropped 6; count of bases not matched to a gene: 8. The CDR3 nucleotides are TGTGCCAGTAGTATGACAGGGTCTCGCGGCGAGCAGTACTTC. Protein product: CASSMTGSRGEQYF.

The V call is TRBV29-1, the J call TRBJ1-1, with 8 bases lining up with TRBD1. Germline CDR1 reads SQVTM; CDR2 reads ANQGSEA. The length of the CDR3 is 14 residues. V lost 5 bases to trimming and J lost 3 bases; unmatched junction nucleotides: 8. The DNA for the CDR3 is TGCAGCGTTATAGCCAGGGGGCTGGACACTGAAGCTTTCTTT. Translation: CSVIARGLDTEAFF.

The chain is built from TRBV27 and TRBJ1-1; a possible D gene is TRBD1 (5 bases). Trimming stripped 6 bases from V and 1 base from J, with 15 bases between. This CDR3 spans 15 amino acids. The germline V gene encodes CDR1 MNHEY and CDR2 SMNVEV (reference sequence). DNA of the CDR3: TGTGCCAGCAGGTTGGGCAGGGCGACGAACACTGAAGCTTTCTTT. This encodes CASRLGRATNTEAFF.

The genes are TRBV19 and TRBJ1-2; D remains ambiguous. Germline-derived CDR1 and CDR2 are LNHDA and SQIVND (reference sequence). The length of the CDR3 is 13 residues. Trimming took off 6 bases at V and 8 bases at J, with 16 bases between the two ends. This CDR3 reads CASRSGSLRGYTF. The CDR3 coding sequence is TGTGCCAGTAGGTCGGGAAGCCTTCGGGGCTACACCTTC. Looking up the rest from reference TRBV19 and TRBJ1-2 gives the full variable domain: DGGITQSPKYLFRKEGQNVTLSCEQNLNHDAMYWYRQDPGQGLRLIYYSQIVNDFQKGDIAEGYSVSREKKESFPLTVTSAQKNPTAFYLCASRSGSLRGYTFGSGTRLTVV.

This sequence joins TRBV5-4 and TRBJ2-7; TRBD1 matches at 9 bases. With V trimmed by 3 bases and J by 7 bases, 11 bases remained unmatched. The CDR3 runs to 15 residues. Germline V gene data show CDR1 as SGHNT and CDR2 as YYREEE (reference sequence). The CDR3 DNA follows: TGTGCCAGCAGCTCGACGGGACAGGGAATCTCGGAGCAGTACTTC. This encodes CASSSTGQGISEQYF.

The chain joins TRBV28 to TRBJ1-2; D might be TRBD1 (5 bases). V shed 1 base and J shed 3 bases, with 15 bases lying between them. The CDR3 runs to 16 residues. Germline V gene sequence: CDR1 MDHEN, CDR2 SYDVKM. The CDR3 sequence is CASSLYLGGEDYGYTF. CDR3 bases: TGTGCCAGCAGTTTATACCTCGGGGGAGAGGACTATGGCTACACCTTC.

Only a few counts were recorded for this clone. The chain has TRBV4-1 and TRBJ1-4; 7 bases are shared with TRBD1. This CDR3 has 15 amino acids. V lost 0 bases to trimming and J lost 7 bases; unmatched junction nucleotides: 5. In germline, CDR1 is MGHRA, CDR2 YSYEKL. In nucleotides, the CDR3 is TGCGCCAGCAGCCAAGACGACAGGGCAACTGAAAAACTGTTTTTT. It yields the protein CASSQDDRATEKLFF.

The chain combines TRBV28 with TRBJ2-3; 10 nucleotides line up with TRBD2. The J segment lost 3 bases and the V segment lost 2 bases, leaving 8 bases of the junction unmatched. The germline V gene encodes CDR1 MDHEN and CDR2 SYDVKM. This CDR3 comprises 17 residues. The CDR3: CASSLISRTSGTDTQYF. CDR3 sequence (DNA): TGTGCCAGCAGTTTAATATCCCGGACTAGCGGTACAGATACGCAGTATTTT.

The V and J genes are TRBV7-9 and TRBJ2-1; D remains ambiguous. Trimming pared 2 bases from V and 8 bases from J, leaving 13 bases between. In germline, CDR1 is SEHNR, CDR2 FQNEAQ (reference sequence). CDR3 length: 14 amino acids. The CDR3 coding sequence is TGTGCCAGCAGCTTATCCCTACTAATCGATGAGCAGTTCTTC. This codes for CASSLSLLIDEQFF.

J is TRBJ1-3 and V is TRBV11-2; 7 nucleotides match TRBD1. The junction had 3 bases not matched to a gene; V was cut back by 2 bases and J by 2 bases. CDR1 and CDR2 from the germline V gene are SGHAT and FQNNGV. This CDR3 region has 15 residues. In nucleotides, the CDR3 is TGTGCCAGCAGCTTAACAGGGGAACCTGGAAACACCATATATTTT. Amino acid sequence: CASSLTGEPGNTIYF.

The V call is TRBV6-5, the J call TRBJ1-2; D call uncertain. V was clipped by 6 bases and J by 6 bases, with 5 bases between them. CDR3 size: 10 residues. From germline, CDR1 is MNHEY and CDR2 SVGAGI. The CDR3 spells CASSLHGYTF. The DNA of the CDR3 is TGTGCCAGCAGCCTACATGGCTACACCTTC.

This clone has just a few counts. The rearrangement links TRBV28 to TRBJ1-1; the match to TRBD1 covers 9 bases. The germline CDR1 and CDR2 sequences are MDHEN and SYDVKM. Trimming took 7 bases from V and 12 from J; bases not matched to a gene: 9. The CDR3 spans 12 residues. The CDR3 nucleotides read TGTGCCAGCAAATCCGGGACAGGGATGCCTTTCTTT. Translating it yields CASKSGTGMPFF. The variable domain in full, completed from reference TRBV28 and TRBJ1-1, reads DVKVTQSSRYLVKRTGEKVFLECVQDMDHENMFWYRQDPGLGLRLIYFSYDVKMKEKGDIPEGYSVSREKKERFSLILESASTNQTSMYLCASKSGTGMPFFGQGTRLTVV.